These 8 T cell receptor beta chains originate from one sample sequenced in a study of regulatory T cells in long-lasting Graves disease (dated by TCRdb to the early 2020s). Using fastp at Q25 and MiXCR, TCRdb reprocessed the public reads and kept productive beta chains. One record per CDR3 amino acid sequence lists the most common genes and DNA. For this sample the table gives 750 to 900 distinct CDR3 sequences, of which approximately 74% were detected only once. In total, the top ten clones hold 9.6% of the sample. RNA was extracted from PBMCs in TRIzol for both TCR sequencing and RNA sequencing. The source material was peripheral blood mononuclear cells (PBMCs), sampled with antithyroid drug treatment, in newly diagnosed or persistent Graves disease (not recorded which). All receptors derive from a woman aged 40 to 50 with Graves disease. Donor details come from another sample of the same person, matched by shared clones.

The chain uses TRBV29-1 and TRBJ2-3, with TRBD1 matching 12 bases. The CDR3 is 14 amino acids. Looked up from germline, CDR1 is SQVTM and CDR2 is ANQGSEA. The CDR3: CRWGTGGCTDTQYF. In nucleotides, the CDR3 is TGCAGGTGGGGGACAGGGGGCTGCACAGATACGCAGTATTTT.

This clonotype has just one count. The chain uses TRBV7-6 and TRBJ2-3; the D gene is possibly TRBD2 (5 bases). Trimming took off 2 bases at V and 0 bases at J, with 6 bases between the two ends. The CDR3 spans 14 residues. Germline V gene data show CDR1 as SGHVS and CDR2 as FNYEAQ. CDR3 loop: CASSLWRSTDTQYF. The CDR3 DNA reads TGTGCCAGCAGCTTATGGAGGAGCACAGATACGCAGTATTTT. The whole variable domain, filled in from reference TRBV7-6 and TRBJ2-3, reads GAGVSQSPRYKVTKRGQDVALRCDPISGHVSLYWYRQALGQGPEFLTYFNYEAQQDKSGLPNDRFSAERPEGSISTLTIQRTEQRDSAMYRCASSLWRSTDTQYFGPGTRLTVL.

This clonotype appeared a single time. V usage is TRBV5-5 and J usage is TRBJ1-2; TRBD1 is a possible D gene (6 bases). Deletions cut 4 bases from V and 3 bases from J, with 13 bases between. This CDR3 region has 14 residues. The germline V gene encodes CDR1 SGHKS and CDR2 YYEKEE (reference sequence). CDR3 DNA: TGTGCCAGCAGCATACAGGGTAACGACTATGGCTACACCTTC. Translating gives CASSIQGNDYGYTF.

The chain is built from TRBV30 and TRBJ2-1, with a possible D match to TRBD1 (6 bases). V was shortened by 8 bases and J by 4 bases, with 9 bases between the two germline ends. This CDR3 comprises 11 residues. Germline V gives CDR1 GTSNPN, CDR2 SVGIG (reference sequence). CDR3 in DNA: TGTGCCAGAGGACAGTACAATGAGCAGTTCTTC. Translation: CARGQYNEQFF. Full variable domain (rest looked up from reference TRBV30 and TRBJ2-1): SQTIHQWPATLVQPVGSPLSLECTVEGTSNPNLYWYRQAAGRGLQLLFYSVGIGQISSEVPQNLSASRPQDRQFILSSKKLLLSDSGFYLCARGQYNEQFFGPGTRLTVL.

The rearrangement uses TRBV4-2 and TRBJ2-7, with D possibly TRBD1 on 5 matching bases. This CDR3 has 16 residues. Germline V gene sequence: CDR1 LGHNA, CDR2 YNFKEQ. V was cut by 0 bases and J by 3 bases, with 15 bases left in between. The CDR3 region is CASSQEEQASFYEQYF. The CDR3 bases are TGTGCCAGCAGCCAAGAAGAACAGGCGAGTTTCTACGAGCAGTACTTC.

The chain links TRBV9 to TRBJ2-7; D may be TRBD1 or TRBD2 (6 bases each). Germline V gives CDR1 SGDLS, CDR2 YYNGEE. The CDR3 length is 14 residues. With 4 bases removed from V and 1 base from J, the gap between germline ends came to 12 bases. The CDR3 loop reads CASSQGGLSYEQYF. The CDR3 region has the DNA TGTGCCAGCAGCCAAGGGGGACTTTCCTACGAGCAGTACTTC.

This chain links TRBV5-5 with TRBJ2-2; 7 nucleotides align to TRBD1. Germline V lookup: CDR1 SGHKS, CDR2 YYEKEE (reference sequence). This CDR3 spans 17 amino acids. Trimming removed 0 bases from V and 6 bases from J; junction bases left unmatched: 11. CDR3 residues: CASSLDPGGSPSGELFF. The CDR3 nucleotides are TGTGCCAGCAGCTTGGATCCAGGGGGTAGTCCTTCCGGGGAGCTGTTTTTT.

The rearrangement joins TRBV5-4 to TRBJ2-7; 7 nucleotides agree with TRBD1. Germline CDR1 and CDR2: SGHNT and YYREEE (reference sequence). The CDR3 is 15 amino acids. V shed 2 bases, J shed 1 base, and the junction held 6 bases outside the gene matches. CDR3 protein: CASSFRDSRSYEQYF. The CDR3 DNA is TGTGCCAGCAGCTTCCGGGACAGCCGGTCCTACGAGCAGTACTTC.